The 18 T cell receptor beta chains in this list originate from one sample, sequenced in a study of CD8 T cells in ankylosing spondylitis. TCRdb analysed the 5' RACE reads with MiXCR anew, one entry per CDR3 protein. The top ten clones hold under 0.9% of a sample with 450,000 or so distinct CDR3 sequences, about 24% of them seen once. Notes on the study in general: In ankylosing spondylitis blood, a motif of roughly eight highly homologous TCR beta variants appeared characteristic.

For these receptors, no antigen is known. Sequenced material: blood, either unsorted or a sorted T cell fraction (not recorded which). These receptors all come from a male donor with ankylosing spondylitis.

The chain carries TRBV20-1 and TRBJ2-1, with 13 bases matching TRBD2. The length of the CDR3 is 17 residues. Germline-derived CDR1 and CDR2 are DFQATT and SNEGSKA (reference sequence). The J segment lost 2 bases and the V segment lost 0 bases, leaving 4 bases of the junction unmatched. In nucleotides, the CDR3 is TGCAGTGCTAGAGATCGGACTAGCGGGAGAGCCTACAATGAGCAGTTCTTC. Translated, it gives CSARDRTSGRAYNEQFF.

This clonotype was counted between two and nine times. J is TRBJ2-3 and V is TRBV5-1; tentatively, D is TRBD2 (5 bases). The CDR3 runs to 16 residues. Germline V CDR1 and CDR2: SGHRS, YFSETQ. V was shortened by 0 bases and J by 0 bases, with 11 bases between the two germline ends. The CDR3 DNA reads TGCGCCAGCAGCTTGGAGGCCGGACTGAGCACAGATACGCAGTATTTT. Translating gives CASSLEAGLSTDTQYF.

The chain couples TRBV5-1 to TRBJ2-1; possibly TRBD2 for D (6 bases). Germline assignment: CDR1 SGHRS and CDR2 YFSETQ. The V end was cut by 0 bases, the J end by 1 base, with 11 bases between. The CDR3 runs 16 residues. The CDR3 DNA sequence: TGCGCCAGCAGCTTGGTTCGGGGGAATTCCTACAATGAGCAGTTCTTC. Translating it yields CASSLVRGNSYNEQFF.

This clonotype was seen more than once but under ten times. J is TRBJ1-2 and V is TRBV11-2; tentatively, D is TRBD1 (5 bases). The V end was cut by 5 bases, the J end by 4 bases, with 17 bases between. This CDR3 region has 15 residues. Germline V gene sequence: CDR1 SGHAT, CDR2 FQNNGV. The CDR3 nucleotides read TGTGCCAGCAGCCTTAACGGGGGTGCCCCCTATGGCTACACCTTC. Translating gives CASSLNGGAPYGYTF.

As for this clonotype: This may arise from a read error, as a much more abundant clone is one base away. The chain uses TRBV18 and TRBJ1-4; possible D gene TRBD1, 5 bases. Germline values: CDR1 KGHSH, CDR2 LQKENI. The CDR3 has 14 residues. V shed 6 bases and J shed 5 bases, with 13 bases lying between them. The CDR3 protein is CASSIDRMNEKLFF. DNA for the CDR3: TGTGCCAGCTCCATAGACAGAATGAATGAAAAACTGTTTTTT.

This CDR3 reads CSAGMRSEQFF. The CDR3 DNA sequence: TGCAGTGCTGGAATGAGGAGTGAGCAGTTCTTC. The rearrangement uses TRBV20-1 and TRBJ2-1; no clear D gene. Germline CDR1 and CDR2: DFQATT and SNEGSKA (reference sequence). V was clipped by 5 bases and J by 9 bases, with 11 bases between them. The length of the CDR3 is 11 residues.

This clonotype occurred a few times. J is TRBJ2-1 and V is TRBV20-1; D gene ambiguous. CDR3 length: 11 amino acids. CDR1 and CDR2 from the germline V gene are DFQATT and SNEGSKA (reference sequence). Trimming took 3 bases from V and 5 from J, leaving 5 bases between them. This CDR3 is CSASAHNEQFF. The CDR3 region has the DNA TGCAGTGCTAGCGCTCACAATGAGCAGTTCTTC.

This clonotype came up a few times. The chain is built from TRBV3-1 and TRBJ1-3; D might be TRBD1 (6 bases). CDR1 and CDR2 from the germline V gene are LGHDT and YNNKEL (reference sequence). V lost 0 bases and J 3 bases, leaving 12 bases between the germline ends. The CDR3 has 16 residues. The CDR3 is CASSQERRGDGNTIYF. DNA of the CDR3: TGTGCCAGCAGCCAAGAGCGCAGGGGAGATGGAAACACCATATATTTT. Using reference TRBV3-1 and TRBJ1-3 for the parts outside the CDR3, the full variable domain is DTAVSQTPKYLVTQMGNDKSIKCEQNLGHDTMYWYKQDSKKFLKIMFSYNNKELIINETVPNRFSPKSPDKAHLNLHINSLELGDSAVYFCASSQERRGDGNTIYFGEGSWLTVV.

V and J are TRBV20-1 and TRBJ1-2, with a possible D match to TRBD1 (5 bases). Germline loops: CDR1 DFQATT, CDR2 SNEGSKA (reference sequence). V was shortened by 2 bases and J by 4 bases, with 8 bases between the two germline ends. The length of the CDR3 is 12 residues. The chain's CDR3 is CSARSGGYGYTF. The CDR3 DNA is TGCAGTGCTAGATCGGGGGGCTATGGCTACACCTTC.

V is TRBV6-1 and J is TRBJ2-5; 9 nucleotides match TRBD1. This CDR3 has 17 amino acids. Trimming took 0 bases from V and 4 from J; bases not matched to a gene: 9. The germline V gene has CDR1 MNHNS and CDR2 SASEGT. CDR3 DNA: TGTGCCAGCAGTGAAGCGCTAATTTCGACAGGGGGAGAGACCCAGTACTTC. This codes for CASSEALISTGGETQYF.

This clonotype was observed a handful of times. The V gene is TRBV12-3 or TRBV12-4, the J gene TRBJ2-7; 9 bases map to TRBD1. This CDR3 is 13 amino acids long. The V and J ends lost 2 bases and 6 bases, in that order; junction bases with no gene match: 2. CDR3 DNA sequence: TGTGCCAGCAGTTTACTGACAGGGGGCGAGCAGTACGTC. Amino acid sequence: CASSLLTGGEQYV.

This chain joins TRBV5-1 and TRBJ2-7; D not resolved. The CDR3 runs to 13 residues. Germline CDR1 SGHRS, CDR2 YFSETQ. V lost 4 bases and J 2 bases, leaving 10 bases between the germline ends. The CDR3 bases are TGCGCCAGCAGCCTGGGATACGCCTACGAGCAGTACTTC. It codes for CASSLGYAYEQYF.

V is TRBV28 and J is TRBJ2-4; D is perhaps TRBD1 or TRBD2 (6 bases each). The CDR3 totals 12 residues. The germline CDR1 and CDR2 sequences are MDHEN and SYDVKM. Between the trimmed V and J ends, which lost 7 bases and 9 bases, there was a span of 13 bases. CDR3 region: CASTTGGGIQYF. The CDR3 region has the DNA TGTGCCAGCACGACCGGAGGGGGCATTCAGTACTTC. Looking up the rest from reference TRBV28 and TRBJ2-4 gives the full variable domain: DVKVTQSSRYLVKRTGEKVFLECVQDMDHENMFWYRQDPGLGLRLIYFSYDVKMKEKGDIPEGYSVSREKKERFSLILESASTNQTSMYLCASTTGGGIQYFGAGTRLSVL.

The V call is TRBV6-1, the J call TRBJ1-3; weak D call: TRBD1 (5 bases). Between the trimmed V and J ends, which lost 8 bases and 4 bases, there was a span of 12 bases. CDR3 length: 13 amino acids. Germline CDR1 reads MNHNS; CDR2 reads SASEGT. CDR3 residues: CASGGGFGNTIYF. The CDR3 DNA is TGTGCCAGCGGCGGGGGGTTCGGAAACACCATATATTTT.

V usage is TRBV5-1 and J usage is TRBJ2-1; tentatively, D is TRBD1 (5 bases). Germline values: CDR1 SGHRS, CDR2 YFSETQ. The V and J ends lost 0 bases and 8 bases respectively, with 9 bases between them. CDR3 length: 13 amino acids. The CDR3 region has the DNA TGCGCCAGCAGCTTGGCCCTAGGGGATGAGCAGTTCTTC. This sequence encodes CASSLALGDEQFF. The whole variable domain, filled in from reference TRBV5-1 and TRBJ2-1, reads KAGVTQTPRYLIKTRGQQVTLSCSPISGHRSVSWYQQTPGQGLQFLFEYFSETQRNKGNFPGRFSGRQFSNSRSEMNVSTLELGDSALYLCASSLALGDEQFFGPGTRLTVL.

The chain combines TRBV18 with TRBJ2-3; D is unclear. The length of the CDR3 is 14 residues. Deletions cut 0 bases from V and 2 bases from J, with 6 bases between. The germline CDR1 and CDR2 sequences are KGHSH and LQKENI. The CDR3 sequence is CASSPPLHTDTQYF. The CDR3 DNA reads TGTGCCAGCTCACCACCTCTACACACAGATACGCAGTATTTT.

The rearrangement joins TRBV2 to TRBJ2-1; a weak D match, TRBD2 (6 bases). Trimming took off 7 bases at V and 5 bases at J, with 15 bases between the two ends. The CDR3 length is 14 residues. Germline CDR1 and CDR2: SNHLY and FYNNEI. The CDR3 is CASTRRGGNNEQFF. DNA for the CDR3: TGTGCCAGCACCAGACGCGGAGGGAACAATGAGCAGTTCTTC.

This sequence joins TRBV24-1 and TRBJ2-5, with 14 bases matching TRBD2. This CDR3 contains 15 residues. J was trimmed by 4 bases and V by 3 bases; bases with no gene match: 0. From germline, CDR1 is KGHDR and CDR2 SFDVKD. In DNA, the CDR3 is TGTGCCACCAGTGATGGGACTAGCGGGAGAGAGACCCAGTACTTC. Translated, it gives CATSDGTSGRETQYF.